This TCR beta chain appears in the sequencing data of a study of blood T cell repertoires in COVID-19. Study in general: T cells, B-cell-depleted T cells, or PBMCs provided the cDNA or gDNA that served as material.

Authors' data handling: Reference gene primer amplification gave estimated nucleated cell counts. Libraries were prepared by immunoSEQ multiplex PCR; TCRdb keeps only in-frame clonotypes and omits some of them. V, J and clone size were drawn from that table, and D and trimming were deduced from the DNA. The table records more than 300,000 clones, more than 70% of them present only once. Seattle patients were enrolled during active infection and followed longitudinally. The CDR3 is 11 residues long. V dropped 1 base and J dropped 3 bases, with 4 bases sitting between them. Germline V gives CDR1 GTSNPN, CDR2 SVGIG (reference sequence).

This TCR derives from a woman under 40 with COVID-19, enrolled during active disease. The V and J genes are TRBV30 and TRBJ2-7; D is undetermined. The specimen was peripheral blood. CDR3 amino acids: CAWSAHYEQYF. CDR3 DNA: TGTGCCTGGAGTGCCCACTACGAGCAGTACTTC.